What follows are 2 T cell receptor beta chains derived from one specimen sequenced in a study of identical twins. TCRdb fed the 5' RACE reads into MiXCR, producing one record per CDR3 protein. The sample carries approximately 260,000 distinct CDR3 sequences, over 12% recorded once. Material: memory (CD45RO+) T cells sorted from blood. These receptors were obtained from a young woman in good health.

J is TRBJ2-1 and V is TRBV29-1; 10 nucleotides align to TRBD2. The CDR3 length is 14 residues. Germline lookup yields CDR1 SQVTM and CDR2 ANQGSEA. V lost 7 bases and J lost 5; bases outside the gene matches: 8. CDR3 region: CSAALAGAHNEQFF. In nucleotides, the CDR3 is TGCAGCGCCGCCCTAGCGGGGGCGCACAATGAGCAGTTCTTC.

This clonotype was seen repeatedly, ten times or more. This chain links TRBV12-3 or TRBV12-4 with TRBJ1-5, with TRBD1 as a possible D gene (6 bases). The CDR3 sequence is 16 residues long. Trimming removed 4 bases from V and 1 base from J, with 14 bases in between. CDR3 DNA: TGTGCCAGCAGTTCCAGAACAGGGCGCAGCAATCAGCCCCAGCATTTT. This encodes CASSSRTGRSNQPQHF.